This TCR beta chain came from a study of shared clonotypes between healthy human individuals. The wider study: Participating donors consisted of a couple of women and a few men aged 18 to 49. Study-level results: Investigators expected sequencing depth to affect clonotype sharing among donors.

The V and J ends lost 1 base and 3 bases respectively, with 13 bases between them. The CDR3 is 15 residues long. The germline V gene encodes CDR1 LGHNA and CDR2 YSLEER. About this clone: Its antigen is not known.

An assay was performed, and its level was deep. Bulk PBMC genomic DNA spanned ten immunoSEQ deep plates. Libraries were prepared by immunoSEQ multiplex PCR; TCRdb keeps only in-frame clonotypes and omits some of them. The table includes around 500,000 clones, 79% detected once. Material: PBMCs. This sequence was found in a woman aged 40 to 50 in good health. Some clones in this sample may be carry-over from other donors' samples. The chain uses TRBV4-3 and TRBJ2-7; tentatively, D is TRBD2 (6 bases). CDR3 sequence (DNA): TGCGCCAGCAGCCAAGGGGGCTTCGGGGGCTACGAGCAGTACTTC. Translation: CASSQGGFGGYEQYF.